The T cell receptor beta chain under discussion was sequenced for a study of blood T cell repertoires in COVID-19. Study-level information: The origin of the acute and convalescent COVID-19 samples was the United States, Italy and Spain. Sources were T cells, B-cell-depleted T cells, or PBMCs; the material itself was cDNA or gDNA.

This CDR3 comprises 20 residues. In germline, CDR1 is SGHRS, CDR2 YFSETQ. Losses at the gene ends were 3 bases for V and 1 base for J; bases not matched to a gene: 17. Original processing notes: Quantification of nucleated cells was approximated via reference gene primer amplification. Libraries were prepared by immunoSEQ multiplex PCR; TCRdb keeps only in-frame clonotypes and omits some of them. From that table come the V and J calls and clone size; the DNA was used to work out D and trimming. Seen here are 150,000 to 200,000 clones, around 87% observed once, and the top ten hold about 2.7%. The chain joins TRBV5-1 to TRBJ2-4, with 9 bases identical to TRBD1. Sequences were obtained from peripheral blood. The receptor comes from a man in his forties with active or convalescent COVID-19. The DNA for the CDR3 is TGCGCCAGCAGCTCCACTCCCCGGACAGGGGCCCGGTGGGCCAAAAACATTCAGTACTTC. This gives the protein CASSSTPRTGARWAKNIQYF.